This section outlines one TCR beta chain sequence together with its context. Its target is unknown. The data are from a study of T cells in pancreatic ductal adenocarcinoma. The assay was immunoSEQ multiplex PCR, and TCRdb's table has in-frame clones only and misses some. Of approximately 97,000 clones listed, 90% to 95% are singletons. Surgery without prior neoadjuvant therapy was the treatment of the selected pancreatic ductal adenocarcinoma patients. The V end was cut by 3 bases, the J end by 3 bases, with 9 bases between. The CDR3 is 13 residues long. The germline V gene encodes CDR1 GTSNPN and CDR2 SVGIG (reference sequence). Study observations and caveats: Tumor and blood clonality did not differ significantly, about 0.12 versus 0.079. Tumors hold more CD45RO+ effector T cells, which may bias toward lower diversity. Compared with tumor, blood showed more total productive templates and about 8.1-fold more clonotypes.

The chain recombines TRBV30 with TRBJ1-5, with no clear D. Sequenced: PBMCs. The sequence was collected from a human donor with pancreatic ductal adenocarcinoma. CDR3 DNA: TGTGCCTGGAGACGGTACGACAATCAGCCCCAGCATTTT. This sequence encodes CAWRRYDNQPQHF. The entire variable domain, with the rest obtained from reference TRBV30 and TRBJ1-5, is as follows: SQTIHQWPATLVQPVGSPLSLECTVEGTSNPNLYWYRQAAGRGLQLLFYSVGIGQISSEVPQNLSASRPQDRQFILSSKKLLLSDSGFYLCAWRRYDNQPQHFGDGTRLSIL.